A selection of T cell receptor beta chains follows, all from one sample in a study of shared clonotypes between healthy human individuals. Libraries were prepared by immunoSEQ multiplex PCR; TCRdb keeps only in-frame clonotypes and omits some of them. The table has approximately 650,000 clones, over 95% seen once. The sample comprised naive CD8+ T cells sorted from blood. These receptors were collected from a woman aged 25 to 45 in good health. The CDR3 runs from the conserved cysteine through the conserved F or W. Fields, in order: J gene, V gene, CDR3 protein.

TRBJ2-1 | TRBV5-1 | CASSFTGAAGQFF
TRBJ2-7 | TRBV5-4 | CASSLVGRAGYEQYF
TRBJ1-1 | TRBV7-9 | CASSLGQRLMNTEAFF
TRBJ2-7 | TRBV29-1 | CSVAGQPYEQYF
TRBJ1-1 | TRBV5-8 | CASSLVGLNTEAFF
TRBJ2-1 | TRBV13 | CASSFGGNEQFF
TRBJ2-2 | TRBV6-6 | CASSDRGLAGELFF
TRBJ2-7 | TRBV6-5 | CASSFFGTEQYF
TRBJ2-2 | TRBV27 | CASIQTGELFF
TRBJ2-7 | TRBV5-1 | CASREGAGYEQYF